This TCR beta chain derives from a study of beta chain features in type 1 diabetes. Study-level information: The study found patients and healthy donors alike in age, gender and cell yields.

CDR1 is LGHNA and CDR2 is YNFKEQ in the germline V gene. This CDR3 has 17 residues. The V end lost 4 bases, the J end lost 4 bases, and 20 bases lay between the germline ends. Every bit of the isolated RNA underwent reverse transcription, so sequencing read expressed TCRB transcripts. Assay: immunoSEQ multiplex PCR; the TCRdb copy retains only in-frame clones and omits some. The sample lists almost 350,000 clones; approximately 8.2% were seen once. To note about this clone: Its antigen is as yet unknown.

Study-wide findings and caveats: HLA influence on TCRB rearrangement stayed unresolved here.

Material: central memory CD4+ T cells from blood. This receptor was obtained from a young woman in good health. The chain employs TRBV4-2 and TRBJ2-1, with D possibly TRBD1 on 6 matching bases. CDR3 DNA: TGTGCCAGCAGCCCAAGCGCAACCCTGACAGGATACAATGAGCAGTTCTTC. This sequence encodes CASSPSATLTGYNEQFF.